The present entry profiles one TCR beta chain with its context. There is no known antigen for this receptor. No base qualities exist here, and no much larger clone lies one base off it. The data are from a study of immune evolution from preneoplasia to lung adenocarcinoma (dated by TCRdb to the early 2020s). Turning to the overall study: HLA loss of heterozygosity was seen in about 7%, 15% and 30% of AIS, MIA and ADC lesions, and in no AAH lesions. The study used immune gene expression, TCR sequencing and multiplex immunofluorescence to profile the immune contexture of lung adenocarcinoma precursors and invasive adenocarcinoma. Resected precursor lesions (AAH, AIS, MIA) and invasive adenocarcinomas were compared with paired morphologically normal lung tissue. Sample size was based on specimen availability rather than a prior power calculation. The immune data were combined with whole exome sequencing and methylation data from the same cohort of nodules. A total of about 53 patients with pulmonary nodules who underwent surgical resection were included in the overall cohort. TCR sequencing data were obtained from about 50 patients. It was reported in the study that about a hundred samples were used for TCR sequencing. Class I HLA alleles were inferred from exome data with POLYSOLVER, and allele-specific HLA loss was detected with LOHHLA. Summary of the overall study and its limitations: Findings were based on association rather than direct causation; larger cohorts with long-term follow-up and longitudinal biopsies were deemed needed. T cell clonality was highest in KRAS-mutant nodules compared with EGFR-mutant or double wild-type lesions. Normal lung showed the highest clonality, whereas later-stage lesions appeared to have higher T cell density and diversity but lower clonality. All patients were from Japan and China, so applicability to Western populations was uncertain. Normal lung had the highest top T cell clone frequencies, which appeared to decline progressively from AAH through AIS, MIA and invasive adenocarcinoma.

Using the immunoSEQ hsTCRbeta Kit, TCR beta CDR3 regions were sequenced from DNA. The authors processed their data as follows. TCR sequencing data were analysed with the ImmunoSEQ Analyzer. T cell clonality was defined as 1 minus Pielou's evenness, calculated on productive rearrangements. T cell diversity was measured with the inverse Simpson index on productive templates. T cell density was expressed as TCR beta template counts normalized to usable DNA, with usable DNA estimated by amplifying and sequencing housekeeping genes. Two-sided Kruskal-Wallis tests were used to compare TCR metrics across histologic stages. TCRdb re-hosts the immuneACCESS table, in-frame sequences only. Its copies lack some clones; in the studies checked, an unresolved V gene accounts for under half of them, and the cause for the rest is not known. The DNA was the basis for D and trimming; V, J and clone size are from that table. The sample contains 9,000 to 10,000 clones, approximately 79% of them found a single time. Jointly, the top ten make up roughly 12% of the sample.

Including cysteine and phenylalanine, the CDR3 has 13 amino acids. The retained sequence is limited to the CDR3, 39 bases, with the frame set at the first base. V drops 7 bases and J drops 4 bases, leaving 13 bases in between. As encoded in the germline V gene (reference sequence), CDR1 is MNHNY while CDR2 is SVGAGI. Patients underwent resection in Japan or China between about 2014 and 2017. The histologic diagnosis of each case was independently confirmed on H&E slides by two lung cancer pathologists. Premalignant or tumor cells were enriched for nucleic acid extraction by macro-dissection performed after pathologic assessment. DNA was isolated from FFPE tissue using the AllPrep DNA/RNA FFPE Kit.

Source material: FFPE lung adenocarcinoma in situ tissue. Read against the paper, the sample's cell subset or site label means: preinvasive adenocarcinoma in situ (AIS). The clonotype originates from an older person with lung adenocarcinoma. The chain uses TRBV6-6 and TRBJ2-5; matching of 6 bases hints at TRBD1 as the D gene. The nucleotides read TGTGCCAGCAAGAGACAGGAGCCAGAGACCCAGTACTTC. Its translation is CASKRQEPETQYF.